The 20 T cell receptor beta chains below come from one sample, sequenced in a study of regulatory T cells in long-lasting Graves disease. Indicated time point: newly diagnosed GD, antithyroid drugs for less than 3 months. PBMC RNA served as the TCR library source. Sequencing libraries for TCR beta were prepared with iRepertoire HTBI primers and Arm-PCR of CDR3 regions. TCRdb called the multiplex PCR reads again in MiXCR, with one record for every CDR3 protein. The sample lists around 400,000 distinct CDR3 sequences, over 14% seen once, with 7.8% in the top ten. These data also formed part of another study, on T cells in Graves' hyperthyroidism and ophthalmopathy.

Sequenced material: peripheral blood mononuclear cells (PBMCs), taken at new diagnosis, from a patient treated with antithyroid drugs. The receptors were gathered from a middle-aged woman with Graves disease.

The chain employs TRBV20-1 and TRBJ2-2; D unresolved. CDR3 length: 13 residues. Germline V lookup: CDR1 DFQATT, CDR2 SNEGSKA (reference sequence). The V end was cut by 4 bases, the J end by 0 bases, with 6 bases between. The CDR3 DNA reads as TGCAGTGCTATTCTCCCGAACACCGGGGAGCTGTTTTTT. Its translation: CSAILPNTGELFF.

Regarding this clonotype: A far larger clone differs by one base, so this is likely a read error. This chain connects TRBV20-1 to TRBJ2-1; D perhaps matches TRBD1 (8 bases). This CDR3 spans 14 amino acids. CDR1 is DFQATT, CDR2 SNEGSKA, per germline (reference sequence). V lost 0 bases and J 10 bases, leaving 16 bases between the germline ends. CDR3 protein: CSARDPTGGGEQFF. CDR3 DNA sequence: TGCAGTGCTAGAGACCCAACAGGGGGGGGCGAGCAGTTCTTC.

This clonotype was observed a handful of times. The rearrangement joins TRBV5-1 to TRBJ1-4; D ambiguous. The V end was cut by 1 base, the J end by 8 bases, with 12 bases between. Germline CDR1 and CDR2: SGHRS and YFSETQ. The CDR3 runs to 14 residues. CDR3 amino acids: CASSLMVGQEKLFF. In DNA form, the CDR3 reads TGCGCCAGCAGCTTGATGGTAGGGCAGGAAAAACTGTTTTTT. Full variable domain (missing parts from reference TRBV5-1 and TRBJ1-4): KAGVTQTPRYLIKTRGQQVTLSCSPISGHRSVSWYQQTPGQGLQFLFEYFSETQRNKGNFPGRFSGRQFSNSRSEMNVSTLELGDSALYLCASSLMVGQEKLFFGSGTQLSVL.

This clonotype has only a few counts. The chain joins TRBV20-1 to TRBJ2-2, with D possibly being TRBD1 or TRBD2 (6 bases each). The CDR3 spans 19 residues. V lost 1 base and J 2 bases, leaving 23 bases between the germline ends. Germline CDR1 reads DFQATT; CDR2 reads SNEGSKA (reference sequence). CDR3 DNA sequence: TGCAGTGCTAGAGGAGCTATGGGGGGCCCACCTGATAACACCGGGGAGCTGTTTTTT. Protein product: CSARGAMGGPPDNTGELFF.

Only one count was recorded for this clonotype. The gene calls are TRBV20-1 and TRBJ2-1, with 9 nucleotides matching TRBD2. The CDR3 loop spans 15 amino acids. Germline loops: CDR1 DFQATT, CDR2 SNEGSKA (reference sequence). The V segment lost 6 bases and the J segment 7 bases; nucleotides outside the gene matches: 13. CDR3 loop: CSAPLALAGLNEQFF. The CDR3 DNA sequence: TGCAGTGCCCCTCTGGCCCTAGCGGGATTGAATGAGCAGTTCTTC.

This clonotype was observed at least ten times. The genes are TRBV11-3 and TRBJ1-1; perhaps TRBD1 as D (6 bases). The CDR3 loop spans 15 amino acids. Trimming stripped 0 bases from V and 0 bases from J, with 8 bases between. Looked up from germline, CDR1 is SGHNT and CDR2 is YENEEA. As DNA, the CDR3 is TGTGCCAGCAGCTTAGATGCAGGGGTGAACACTGAAGCTTTCTTT. Translating it yields CASSLDAGVNTEAFF.

This clonotype was detected ten times or more. This chain connects TRBV6-5 to TRBJ2-2; D not resolved. This CDR3 is built from 13 residues. Germline V gives CDR1 MNHEY, CDR2 SVGAGI. V gave up 0 bases and J gave up 6 bases, with 5 bases separating them. Written as DNA, the CDR3 is TGTGCCAGCAGTTACTCGACTGCCGGGGAGCTGTTTTTT. Amino acid sequence: CASSYSTAGELFF.

This rearrangement joins TRBV5-1 to TRBJ2-7; weak D call: TRBD1 (6 bases). V was cut by 5 bases and J by 0 bases, with 15 bases left in between. The V gene's germline CDR1 is SGHRS and CDR2 YFSETQ. This CDR3 comprises 15 residues. Here the CDR3 reads CASSFSGESSYEQYF. DNA of the CDR3: TGCGCCAGCAGTTTCTCAGGGGAGAGCTCCTACGAGCAGTACTTC.

This chain links TRBV15 with TRBJ2-4; D possibly matches TRBD1 or TRBD2 (6 bases each). V was trimmed by 7 bases and J by 6 bases, leaving 19 bases between them. CDR3 length equals 15 residues. Germline CDR1 is LNHNV and CDR2 is YYDKDF (reference sequence). CDR3 DNA: TGTGCCACCACCCAAGAAGGGGGGCTTAGAAACATTCAGTACTTC. Protein product: CATTQEGGLRNIQYF.

The DNA for the CDR3 is TGCAGCGTTCCCAGCTGCACTGAAGCTTTCTTT. Translated: CSVPSCTEAFF. The chain carries TRBV29-1 and TRBJ1-1, with D uncertain. The germline V and J ends were trimmed by 5 bases and 4 bases, with 8 bases remaining between them. Germline CDR1 reads SQVTM; CDR2 reads ANQGSEA. This CDR3 comprises 11 residues.

CDR3 residues: CASSPSGLRDYEQYF. As DNA, the CDR3 is TGTGCCAGCAGCCCTAGCGGGCTGAGGGACTACGAGCAGTACTTC. The chain is built from TRBV11-2 and TRBJ2-7; 8 bases map to TRBD2. Germline trimming cut 5 bases from V and 3 bases from J; bases unmatched to any gene: 9. The germline V gene has CDR1 SGHAT and CDR2 FQNNGV. The CDR3 is 15 amino acids.

To note about this clonotype: This may stem from a read error, because a much larger clone lies one nucleotide away. The chain couples TRBV29-1 to TRBJ2-7; 10 bases match TRBD2. CDR1 and CDR2 (germline): SQVTM, ANQGSEA. CDR3 length: 14 amino acids. The CDR3 DNA reads as TGCAGCGTTGACGGGCTAGCGGGAGTATACGGGCAGTACTTC. Translated, it gives CSVDGLAGVYGQYF.

This clonotype was seen ten or more times. This chain uses TRBV27 with TRBJ2-2, with D unresolved. The V end lost 4 bases, the J end lost 1 base, and 10 bases lay between the germline ends. CDR3 length: 15 amino acids. The V gene's germline CDR1 is MNHEY and CDR2 SMNVEV (reference sequence). The CDR3 protein is CASSSGPWNTGELFF. The CDR3 bases are TGTGCCAGCAGTTCGGGTCCTTGGAACACCGGGGAGCTGTTTTTT.

The rearrangement uses TRBV3-1 and TRBJ2-6; TRBD2 is a possible D gene (5 bases). Germline CDR1 LGHDT, CDR2 YNNKEL (reference sequence). V lost 6 bases to trimming and J lost 0 bases, with 18 bases between them. CDR3 size: 18 residues. The CDR3 protein is CASRRGLAPLSGANVLTF. Written as DNA, the CDR3 is TGTGCCAGCAGGAGAGGACTCGCCCCCCTCTCTGGGGCCAACGTCCTGACTTTC.

As concerns this clonotype: At one of its ends the junction is not consistent with the germline gene, which may arise from a read error. The rearrangement links TRBV7-6 to TRBJ2-3; D ambiguous. Per germline, CDR1 SGHVS and CDR2 FNYEAQ. CDR3 length: 15 residues. For the CDR3, the DNA is TGTGCCAACAGCTTACGGGCAGAGATCACAGATACGCAGTATTTT. Translated, it gives CANSLRAEITDTQYF.

This clonotype was seen repeatedly, ten times or more. The chain combines TRBV7-9 with TRBJ2-7; 7 nucleotides match TRBD2. The CDR3 runs 12 residues. Germline CDR1 SEHNR, CDR2 FQNEAQ (reference sequence). With V trimmed by 3 bases and J by 4 bases, 0 bases remained unmatched. This CDR3 is CASSLREYEQYF. The DNA for the CDR3 is TGTGCCAGCAGCTTGCGGGAGTACGAGCAGTACTTC.

The table lists this clonotype with many counts. CDR3 amino acids: CASSVSGSYNEQFF. The CDR3 nucleotides read TGTGCCAGCAGCGTTAGCGGATCCTACAATGAGCAGTTCTTC. The J gene is TRBJ2-1, the V gene TRBV11-2, with D possibly being TRBD2 (6 bases). The CDR3 is made up of 14 amino acids. Germline V gene data show CDR1 as SGHAT and CDR2 as FQNNGV. Between the trimmed V and J ends, which lost 5 bases and 1 base, there was a span of 9 bases.

The chain recombines TRBV30 with TRBJ2-3; D unclear. V was shortened by 0 bases and J by 1 base, with 8 bases between the two germline ends. Germline values: CDR1 GTSNPN, CDR2 SVGIG (reference sequence). The CDR3 has 14 residues. CDR3 sequence (DNA): TGTGCCTGGAGTGTGGTTAGGGGCACAGATACGCAGTATTTT. This sequence encodes CAWSVVRGTDTQYF.

This clonotype was observed at least ten times. The J gene is TRBJ1-1, the V gene TRBV3-1; 7 nucleotides line up with TRBD1. Germline CDR1 is LGHDT and CDR2 is YNNKEL (reference sequence). The CDR3 totals 14 residues. The J segment lost 5 bases and the V segment lost 3 bases, leaving 6 bases of the junction unmatched. For the CDR3, the DNA is TGTGCCAGCAGCCACTTAACAGGGGAGACTGAAGCTTTCTTT. Its translation: CASSHLTGETEAFF.

Regarding this clonotype: This is likely an artifact of a read error, given a far larger clone one base away. The chain has TRBV2 and TRBJ2-7; 7 nucleotides line up with TRBD1. V lost 6 bases, J lost 5 bases, and 16 bases stayed unmatched. This CDR3 has 16 amino acids. Germline V CDR1 and CDR2: SNHLY, FYNNEI. The CDR3 DNA sequence: TGTGCCAGCAGCCCAACCGGGACAGTGGTTATACACGAGCAGTACTTC. Encoded protein: CASSPTGTVVIHEQYF. The whole variable domain, remainder taken from reference TRBV2 and TRBJ2-7, is EPEVTQTPSHQVTQMGQEVILRCVPISNHLYFYWYRQILGQKVEFLVSFYNNEISEKSEIFDDQFSVERPDGSNFTLKIRSTKLEDSAMYFCASSPTGTVVIHEQYFGPGTRLTVT.